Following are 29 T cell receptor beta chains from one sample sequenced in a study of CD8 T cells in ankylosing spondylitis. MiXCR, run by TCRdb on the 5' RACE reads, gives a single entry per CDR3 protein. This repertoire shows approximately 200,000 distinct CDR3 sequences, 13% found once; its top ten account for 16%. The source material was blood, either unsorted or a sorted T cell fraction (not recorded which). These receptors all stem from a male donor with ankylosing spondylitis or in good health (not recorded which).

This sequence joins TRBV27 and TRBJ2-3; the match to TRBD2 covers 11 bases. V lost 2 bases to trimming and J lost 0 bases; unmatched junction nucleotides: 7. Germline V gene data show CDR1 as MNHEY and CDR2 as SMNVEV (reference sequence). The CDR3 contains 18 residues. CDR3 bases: TGTGCCAGCAGTTTAAACCGACTAGCGGGACCTAGCACAGATACGCAGTATTTT. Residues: CASSLNRLAGPSTDTQYF.

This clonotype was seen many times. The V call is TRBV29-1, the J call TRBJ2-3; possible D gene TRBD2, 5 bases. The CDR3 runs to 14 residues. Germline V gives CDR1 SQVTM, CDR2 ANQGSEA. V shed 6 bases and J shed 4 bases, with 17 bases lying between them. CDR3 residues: CSVYSVGEADTQYF. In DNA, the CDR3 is TGCAGCGTGTACAGCGTGGGAGAGGCAGATACGCAGTATTTT.

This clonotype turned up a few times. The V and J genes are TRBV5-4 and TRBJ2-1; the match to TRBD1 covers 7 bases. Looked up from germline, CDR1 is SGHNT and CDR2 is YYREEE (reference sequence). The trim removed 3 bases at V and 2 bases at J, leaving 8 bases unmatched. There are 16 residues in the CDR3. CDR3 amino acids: CASSYPQGGPYNEQFF. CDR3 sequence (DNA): TGTGCCAGCAGCTACCCCCAAGGGGGCCCCTACAATGAGCAGTTCTTC.

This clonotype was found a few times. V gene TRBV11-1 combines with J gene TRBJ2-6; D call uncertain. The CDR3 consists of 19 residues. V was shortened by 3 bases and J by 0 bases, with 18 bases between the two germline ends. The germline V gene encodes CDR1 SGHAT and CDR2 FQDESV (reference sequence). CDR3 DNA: TGTGCCAGCAGCTTGCGCCCCGGTCCCGGTTCCTCTGGGGCCAACGTCCTGACTTTC. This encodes CASSLRPGPGSSGANVLTF. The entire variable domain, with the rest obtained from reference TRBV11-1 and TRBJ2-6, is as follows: EAEVAQSPRYKITEKSQAVAFWCDPISGHATLYWYRQILGQGPELLVQFQDESVVDDSQLPKDRFSAERLKGVDSTLKIQPAELGDSAMYLCASSLRPGPGSSGANVLTFGAGSRLTVL.

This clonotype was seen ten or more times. CDR3 bases: TGTGCCAGCAGCCAATTCGTTACGGTAGACAATGAGCAGTTCTTC. Translated, it gives CASSQFVTVDNEQFF. The rearrangement joins TRBV3-1 to TRBJ2-1, with D unresolved. This CDR3 spans 15 amino acids. Germline lookup yields CDR1 LGHDT and CDR2 YNNKEL (reference sequence). Trimming left V 2 bases short and J 5 bases short, with 13 bases between.

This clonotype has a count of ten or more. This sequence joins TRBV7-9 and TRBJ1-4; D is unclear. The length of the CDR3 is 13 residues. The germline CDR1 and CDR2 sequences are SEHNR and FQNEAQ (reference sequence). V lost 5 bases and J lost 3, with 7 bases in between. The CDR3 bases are TGTGCCAGCAGCCCCTCGGCTAATGAAAAACTGTTTTTT. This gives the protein CASSPSANEKLFF. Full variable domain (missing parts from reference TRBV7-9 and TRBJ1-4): DTGVSQNPRHKITKRGQNVTFRCDPISEHNRLYWYRQTLGQGPEFLTYFQNEAQLEKSRLLSDRFSAERPKGSFSTLEIQRTEQGDSAMYLCASSPSANEKLFFGSGTQLSVL.

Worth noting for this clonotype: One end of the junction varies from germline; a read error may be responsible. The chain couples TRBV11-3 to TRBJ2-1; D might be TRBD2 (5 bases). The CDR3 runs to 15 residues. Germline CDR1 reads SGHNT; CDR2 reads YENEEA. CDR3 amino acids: CASSLDFSSYDEQFF. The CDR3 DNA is TGTGCCAGCAGCTTGGACTTCAGCTCCTACGATGAGCAGTTCTTC.

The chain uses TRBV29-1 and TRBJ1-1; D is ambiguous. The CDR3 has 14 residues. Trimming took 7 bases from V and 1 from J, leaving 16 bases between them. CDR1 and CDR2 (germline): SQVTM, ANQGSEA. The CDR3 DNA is TGCAGCGCAGCTTTGTGGCTGGAGAACACTGAAGCTTTCTTT. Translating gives CSAALWLENTEAFF.

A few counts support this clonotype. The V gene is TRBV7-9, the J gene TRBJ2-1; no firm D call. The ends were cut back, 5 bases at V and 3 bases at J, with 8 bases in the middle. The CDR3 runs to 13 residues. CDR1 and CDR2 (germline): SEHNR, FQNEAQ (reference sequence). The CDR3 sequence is CASSRADYNEQFF. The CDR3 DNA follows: TGTGCCAGCAGCCGGGCCGACTACAATGAGCAGTTCTTC.

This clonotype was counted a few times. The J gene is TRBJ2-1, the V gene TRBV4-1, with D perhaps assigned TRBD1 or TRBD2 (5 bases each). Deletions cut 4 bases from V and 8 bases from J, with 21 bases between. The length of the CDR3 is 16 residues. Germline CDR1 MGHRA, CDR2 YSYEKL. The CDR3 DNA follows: TGCGCCAGCAGCCTCTCCCGGGACCGCTTGGCGGATGAGCAGTTCTTC. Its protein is CASSLSRDRLADEQFF.

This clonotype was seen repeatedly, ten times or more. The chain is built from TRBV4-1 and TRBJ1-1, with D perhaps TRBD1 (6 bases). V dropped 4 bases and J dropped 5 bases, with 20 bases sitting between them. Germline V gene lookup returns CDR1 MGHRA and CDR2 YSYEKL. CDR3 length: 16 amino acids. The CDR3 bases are TGCGCCAGCAGCCCCCAGCCCGGGGGCGCCGAGACTGAAGCTTTCTTT. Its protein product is CASSPQPGGAETEAFF.

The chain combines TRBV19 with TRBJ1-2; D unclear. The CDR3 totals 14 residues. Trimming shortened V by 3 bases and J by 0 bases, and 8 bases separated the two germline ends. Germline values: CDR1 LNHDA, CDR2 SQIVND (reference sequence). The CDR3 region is CASSIVSTNYGYTF. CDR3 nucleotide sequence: TGTGCCAGTAGTATCGTCAGTACTAACTATGGCTACACCTTC.

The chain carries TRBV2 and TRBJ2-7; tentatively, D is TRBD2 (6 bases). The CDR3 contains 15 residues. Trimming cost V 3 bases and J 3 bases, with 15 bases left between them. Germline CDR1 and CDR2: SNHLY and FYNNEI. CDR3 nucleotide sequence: TGTGCCAGCAGTGAGGGGCTAGCGAGAATCTACGAGCAGTACTTC. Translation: CASSEGLARIYEQYF.

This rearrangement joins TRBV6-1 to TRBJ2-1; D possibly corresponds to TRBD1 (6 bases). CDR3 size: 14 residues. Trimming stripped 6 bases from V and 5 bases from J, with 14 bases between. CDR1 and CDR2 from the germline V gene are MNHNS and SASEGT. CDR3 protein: CASRPRTAHNEQFF. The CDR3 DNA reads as TGTGCCAGCAGACCTAGGACAGCTCACAATGAGCAGTTCTTC.

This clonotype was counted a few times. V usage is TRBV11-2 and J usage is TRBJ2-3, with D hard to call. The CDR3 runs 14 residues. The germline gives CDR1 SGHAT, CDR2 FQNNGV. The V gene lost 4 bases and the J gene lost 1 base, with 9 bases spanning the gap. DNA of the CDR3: TGTGCCAGCAGCTCCAACTTAGGCACAGATACGCAGTATTTT. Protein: CASSSNLGTDTQYF.

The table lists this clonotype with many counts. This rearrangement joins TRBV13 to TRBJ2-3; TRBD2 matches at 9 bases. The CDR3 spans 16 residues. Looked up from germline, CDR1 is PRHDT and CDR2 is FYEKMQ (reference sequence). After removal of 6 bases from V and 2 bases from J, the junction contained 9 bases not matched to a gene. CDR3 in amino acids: CASRVMSGGFTDTQYF. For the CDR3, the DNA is TGTGCCAGCAGGGTGATGAGCGGGGGGTTCACAGATACGCAGTATTTT.

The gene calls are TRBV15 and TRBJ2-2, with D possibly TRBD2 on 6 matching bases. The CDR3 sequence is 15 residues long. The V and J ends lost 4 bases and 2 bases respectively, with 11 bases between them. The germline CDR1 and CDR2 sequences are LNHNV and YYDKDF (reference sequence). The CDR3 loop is CATSKASVNTGELFF. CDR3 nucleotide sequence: TGTGCCACCAGCAAGGCTAGCGTTAACACCGGGGAGCTGTTTTTT. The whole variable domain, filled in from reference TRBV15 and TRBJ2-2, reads DAMVIQNPRYQVTQFGKPVTLSCSQTLNHNVMYWYQQKSSQAPKLLFHYYDKDFNNEADTPDNFQSRRPNTSFCFLDIRSPGLGDTAMYLCATSKASVNTGELFFGEGSRLTVL.

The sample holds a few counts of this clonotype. The chain's CDR3 is CASSPRNTGYEQYF. CDR3 nucleotide sequence: TGTGCCAGCAGTCCGAGGAACACTGGCTACGAGCAGTACTTC. The genes are TRBV12-3 or TRBV12-4 and TRBJ2-7; no firm D call. This CDR3 comprises 14 residues. V was shortened by 5 bases and J by 3 bases, with 14 bases between the two germline ends.

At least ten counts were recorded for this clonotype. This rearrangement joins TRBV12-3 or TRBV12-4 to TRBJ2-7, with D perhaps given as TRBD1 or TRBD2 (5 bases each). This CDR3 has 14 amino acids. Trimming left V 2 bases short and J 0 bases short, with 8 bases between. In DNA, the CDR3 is TGTGCCAGCAGTTTAATGGGGGTCTCCTACGAGCAGTACTTC. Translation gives CASSLMGVSYEQYF.

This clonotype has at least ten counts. The CDR3, as DNA: TGCAGTGCTACCGACCTAGCGGGGTCCTACAATGAGCAGTTCTTC. Translated: CSATDLAGSYNEQFF. The J gene is TRBJ2-1, the V gene TRBV20-1; 9 nucleotides agree with TRBD2. With V trimmed by 4 bases and J by 1 base, 5 bases remained unmatched. This CDR3 comprises 15 residues. In germline, CDR1 is DFQATT, CDR2 SNEGSKA (reference sequence).

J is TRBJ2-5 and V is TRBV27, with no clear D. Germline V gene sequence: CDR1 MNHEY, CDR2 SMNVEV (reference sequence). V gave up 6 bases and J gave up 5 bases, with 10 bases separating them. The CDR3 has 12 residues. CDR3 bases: TGTGCCAGCAGGGACCTATGGGAGACCCAGTACTTC. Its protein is CASRDLWETQYF.

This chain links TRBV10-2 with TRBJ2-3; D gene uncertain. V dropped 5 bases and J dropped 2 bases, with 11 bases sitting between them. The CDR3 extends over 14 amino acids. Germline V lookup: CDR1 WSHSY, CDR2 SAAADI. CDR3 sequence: CASSPPSATDTQYF. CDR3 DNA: TGCGCCAGCAGTCCGCCTTCAGCCACAGATACGCAGTATTTT.

The CDR3 coding sequence is TGTGCCAGCAGTGCAAACAGGGGGCCCAACTACGAGCAGTACTTC. This translates into CASSANRGPNYEQYF. The chain is built from TRBV12-3 or TRBV12-4 and TRBJ2-7, with 9 positions matching TRBD1. The trim removed 5 bases at V and 3 bases at J, leaving 8 bases unmatched. The CDR3 is made up of 15 amino acids.

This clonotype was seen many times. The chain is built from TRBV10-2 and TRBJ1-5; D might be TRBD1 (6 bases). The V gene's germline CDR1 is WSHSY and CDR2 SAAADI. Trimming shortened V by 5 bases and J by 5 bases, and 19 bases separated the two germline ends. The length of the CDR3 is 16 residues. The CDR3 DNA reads TGCGCCAGCAGTTCTCTTGGTGCAGGGGAGGATCAGCCCCAGCATTTT. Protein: CASSSLGAGEDQPQHF.

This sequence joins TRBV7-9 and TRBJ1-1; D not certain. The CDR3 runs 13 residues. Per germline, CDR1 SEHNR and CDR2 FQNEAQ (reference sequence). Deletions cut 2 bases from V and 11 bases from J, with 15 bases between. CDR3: CASSLLGADGAFF. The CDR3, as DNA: TGTGCCAGCAGCTTATTAGGTGCCGATGGGGCTTTCTTT.

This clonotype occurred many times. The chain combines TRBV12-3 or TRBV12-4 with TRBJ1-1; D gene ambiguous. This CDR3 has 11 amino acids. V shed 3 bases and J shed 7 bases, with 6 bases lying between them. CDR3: CASSFGIEAFF. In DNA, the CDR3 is TGTGCCAGCAGTTTTGGGATTGAAGCTTTCTTT.

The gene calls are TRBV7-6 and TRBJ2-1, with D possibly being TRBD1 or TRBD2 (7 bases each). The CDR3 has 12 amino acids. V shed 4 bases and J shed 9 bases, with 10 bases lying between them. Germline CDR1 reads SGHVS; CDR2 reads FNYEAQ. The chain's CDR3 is CASSSRGGEQFF. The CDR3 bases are TGTGCCAGCAGCTCCAGGGGGGGTGAGCAGTTCTTC.

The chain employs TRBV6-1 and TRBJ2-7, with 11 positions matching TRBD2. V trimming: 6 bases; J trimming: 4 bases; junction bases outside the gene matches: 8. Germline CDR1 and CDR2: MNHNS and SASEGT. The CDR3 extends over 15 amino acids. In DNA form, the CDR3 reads TGTGCCAGCAGGCGGGCGGGACTAGCGGATTACGAGCAGTACTTC. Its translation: CASRRAGLADYEQYF.

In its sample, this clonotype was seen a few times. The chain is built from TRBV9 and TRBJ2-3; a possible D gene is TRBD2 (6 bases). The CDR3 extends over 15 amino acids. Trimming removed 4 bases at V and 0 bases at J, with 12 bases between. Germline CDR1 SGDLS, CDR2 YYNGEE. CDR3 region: CASSIWDSSTDTQYF. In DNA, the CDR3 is TGTGCCAGCAGCATTTGGGACTCCAGCACAGATACGCAGTATTTT.